This T cell receptor beta chain came from a study of cytomegalovirus exposure and HLA in healthy donors. This CDR3 has 17 residues. Germline values: CDR1 SGHDN, CDR2 FVKESK. V was pared by 3 bases and J by 2 bases, with 6 bases of the junction left unmatched. TCRdb's table, derived via immunoSEQ multiplex PCR, lists solely in-frame clones and lacks some. The sample has about 160,000 clones; roughly 89% are singletons. The chain recombines TRBV14 with TRBJ2-1; 11 nucleotides line up with TRBD2. Sequencing was carried out using PBMCs. This sequence was found in a man aged 18 to 29 in good health and CMV-seropositive. The chain's CDR3 is CASSHNSGRAPYNEQFF. The CDR3 nucleotides are TGTGCCAGCAGCCACAATAGCGGGAGGGCACCCTACAATGAGCAGTTCTTC.